Each of the 10 T cell receptor beta chains below was sequenced from the same sample in a study of cytomegalovirus exposure and HLA in healthy donors (TCRdb year 2017). Libraries were made using the immunoSEQ multiplex PCR assay. A mixture of 60 forward primers for TCR Vbeta segments and 13 reverse primers for TCR Jbeta segments was used in the multiplex PCR. TCRdb obtained this table from immuneACCESS and retained in-frame rearrangements with V and J assigned. These tables miss some clones; where compared with another copy, unresolved V genes account for less than half of the shortfall, and the remainder is unexplained. Present in this sample are fewer than 110,000 clones, about 74% of which were seen just once. The ten largest clones capture approximately 14% of the sample. Sample: PBMCs. The receptors originated from a middle-aged woman in good health and CMV-seropositive.

J is TRBJ2-5 and V is TRBV11-2; maybe TRBD2 (6 bases). Germline values: CDR1 SGHAT, CDR2 FQNNGV. The CDR3 length is 15 residues. Trimming shortened V by 1 base and J by 5 bases, and 14 bases separated the two germline ends. The CDR3 DNA reads TGTGCCAGCAGCTTAGTTGGTACTGGAGGGGAGACCCAGTACTTC. Its translation: CASSLVGTGGETQYF.

This clone was observed a few times. This chain joins TRBV5-1 and TRBJ1-1; D is possibly TRBD1 (5 bases). This CDR3 comprises 15 residues. The V gene lost 4 bases and the J gene lost 3 bases, with 16 bases spanning the gap. The germline V gene encodes CDR1 SGHRS and CDR2 YFSETQ. CDR3 region: CASSRIQGGDTEAFF. The CDR3 region has the DNA TGCGCCAGCAGCCGAATCCAGGGAGGTGACACTGAAGCTTTCTTT. Based on the CDR3 plus reference TRBV5-1 and TRBJ1-1, the full variable domain is KAGVTQTPRYLIKTRGQQVTLSCSPISGHRSVSWYQQTPGQGLQFLFEYFSETQRNKGNFPGRFSGRQFSNSRSEMNVSTLELGDSALYLCASSRIQGGDTEAFFGQGTRLTVV.

The chain recombines TRBV9 with TRBJ2-3, with D possibly being TRBD2 (6 bases). Trimming removed 3 bases from V and 4 bases from J, with 12 bases in between. The CDR3 totals 14 residues. Germline lookup yields CDR1 SGDLS and CDR2 YYNGEE. The CDR3 spells CASSADPSADTQYF. The CDR3 DNA is TGTGCCAGCAGCGCCGACCCTAGCGCAGATACGCAGTATTTT.

The rearrangement joins TRBV5-6 to TRBJ2-5, with 8 positions matching TRBD2. This CDR3 has 16 residues. V lost 4 bases, J lost 1 base, and 9 bases stayed unmatched. CDR1 is SGHDT and CDR2 is YYEEEE in the germline V gene. The CDR3 DNA reads as TGTGCCAGCAGCCGGGACTTTAGCGGGGCCCAAGAGACCCAGTACTTC. Amino acids: CASSRDFSGAQETQYF.

This clone was seen a handful of times. This chain connects TRBV9 to TRBJ1-6; D might be TRBD1 (6 bases). CDR1 and CDR2 from the germline V gene are SGDLS and YYNGEE. Trimming removed 4 bases at V and 4 bases at J, with 12 bases between. CDR3 length equals 15 residues. This chain's CDR3 is CASSPPGQYNSPLHF. CDR3 nucleotides: TGTGCCAGCAGCCCCCCTGGACAGTATAATTCACCCCTCCACTTT.

This clone occurred a few times. The CDR3 is CASSSFQGKTEAFF. DNA for the CDR3: TGTGCCAGCAGCTCATTTCAGGGGAAGACTGAAGCTTTCTTT. The gene calls are TRBV7-9 and TRBJ1-1, with a weak D call TRBD1 (6 bases). Germline V CDR1 and CDR2: SEHNR, FQNEAQ (reference sequence). The CDR3 runs 14 residues. The V gene lost 4 bases and the J gene lost 5 bases, with 14 bases spanning the gap.

The V gene is TRBV7-2, the J gene TRBJ2-2, with a possible D match to TRBD2 (6 bases). Germline loops: CDR1 SGHTA, CDR2 FQGNSA. This CDR3 is built from 15 residues. V gave up 2 bases and J gave up 0 bases, with 7 bases separating them. CDR3 coding DNA: TGTGCCAGCAGCTTAACGGGGGCGAACACCGGGGAGCTGTTTTTT. Translated, it gives CASSLTGANTGELFF.

The chain couples TRBV15 to TRBJ2-1, with D uncertain. The CDR3 has 13 amino acids. V lost 0 bases, J lost 5 bases, and 5 bases lay in between. Germline V gene sequence: CDR1 LNHNV, CDR2 YYDKDF (reference sequence). The CDR3 DNA sequence: TGTGCCACCAGCAGAGACCGTAACAATGAGCAGTTCTTC. Protein sequence: CATSRDRNNEQFF.

This chain uses TRBV2 with TRBJ1-6; a possible D gene is TRBD1 (5 bases). CDR3 length: 15 amino acids. The V gene lost 3 bases and the J gene lost 9 bases, with 15 bases spanning the gap. CDR1 is SNHLY, CDR2 FYNNEI, per germline. The CDR3 DNA sequence: TGTGCCAGCAGTGACTCCCCGCAGCAGGGTTCACCCCTCCACTTT. Its translation: CASSDSPQQGSPLHF.

This rearrangement joins TRBV7-3 to TRBJ2-3; 10 bases agree with TRBD2. The V and J ends lost 5 bases and 2 bases, in that order; junction bases with no gene match: 4. The V gene's germline CDR1 is SGHTA and CDR2 FQGTGA. The CDR3 loop spans 15 amino acids. The CDR3 DNA reads TGTGCCAGCAGCGGAGCGGGGGGGGTCACAGATACGCAGTATTTT. This gives the protein CASSGAGGVTDTQYF.